Described below is a single T cell receptor beta chain sequence and its context. Its antigen is currently unknown. The junction departs from the called germline gene at one end, perhaps through a read error. Researchers ran the PCR with 60 Vbeta and 13 Jbeta primers. TCRdb keeps only in-frame clones here, not all; method: immunoSEQ multiplex PCR. There are about 200,000 clones in the sample; about 77% occur only once, and 2.9% lies in the top ten. The CDR3 runs 16 residues. Germline loops: CDR1 SEHNR, CDR2 FQNEAQ (reference sequence). These data belong to a study of cytomegalovirus exposure and HLA in healthy donors. Study-wide points: High sensitivity and specificity were reportedly achieved when the classifier diagnosed cytomegalovirus status. Evidence from a later analysis indicated that most CMV-associated TCR beta chains looked HLA-restricted. Another analysis was done later, and it associated approximately 15,000 TCR beta sequences with HLA alleles at 0.05 false discovery rate.

Participants comprised healthy donors of bone marrow. Sequenced: PBMCs. This clonotype was obtained from a woman under 40 in good health and CMV-seronegative. The rearrangement links TRBV7-9 to TRBJ2-3, with 8 bases matching TRBD2. The CDR3 here is CSSSPPEAGGSDTQYF. CDR3 sequence (DNA): TGTTCCAGCAGCCCTCCGGAGGCGGGAGGTTCAGATACGCAGTATTTT.